The 28 T cell receptor beta chains given below trace back to one sample, sequenced in a study of patients and donors after allogeneic stem cell transplantation (dated by TCRdb to the early 2020s). Library creation used RT-PCR. The instrument was a NextSeq 550. TCRdb took the public reads, trimmed them with fastp at Q25, ran MiXCR for clone calling and kept in-frame beta chains. Every entry covers one CDR3 protein and lists the most common genes and DNA from its rows. Within this sample are 400,000 to 500,000 distinct CDR3 sequences, with approximately 16% of them counted one time only. Roughly 7.2% of the sample is in the top ten clones. Sample: blood, either unsorted or a sorted T cell fraction (not recorded which). Source of these receptors: a human donor who was either an allogeneic HSCT recipient or a stem cell or donor lymphocyte infusion donor (not recorded which). It is not recorded whose cells these are; they may come from a transplant donor.

V is TRBV5-1 and J is TRBJ2-1, with 11 positions matching TRBD2. The CDR3 loop spans 15 amino acids. Germline V gene data show CDR1 as SGHRS and CDR2 as YFSETQ. The V gene end was trimmed by 4 bases and the J gene end by 5 bases; junction bases not matched to a gene: 5. CDR3 nucleotide sequence: TGCGCCAGCAGCATTAGCGGGGGGGCTCACAATGAGCAGTTCTTC. Protein sequence: CASSISGGAHNEQFF.

This clonotype has only a few counts. This chain uses TRBV20-1 with TRBJ2-1; TRBD1 aligns across 8 bases. The V gene's germline CDR1 is DFQATT and CDR2 SNEGSKA (reference sequence). The CDR3 spans 16 residues. V shed 0 bases and J 6 bases; nucleotides not matched to a gene: 10. The CDR3 loop is CSARDLGRGPGNEQFF. In nucleotides, the CDR3 is TGCAGTGCTAGAGATCTGGGCAGGGGGCCGGGCAATGAGCAGTTCTTC.

This clonotype was counted a few times. The rearrangement links TRBV24-1 to TRBJ1-5; 9 nucleotides agree with TRBD1. Germline-derived CDR1 and CDR2 are KGHDR and SFDVKD. The CDR3 consists of 17 residues. The junction had 15 bases not matched to a gene; V was cut back by 4 bases and J by 9 bases. The CDR3 DNA reads as TGTGCCACCAGTGAAAAGGGGACAGGGAATTCCTGGGCGCCCCAGCATTTT. Protein: CATSEKGTGNSWAPQHF.

The chain combines TRBV5-5 with TRBJ2-1, with 8 bases matching TRBD2. With V trimmed by 6 bases and J by 7 bases, 18 bases remained unmatched. The CDR3 length is 17 residues. Looked up from germline, CDR1 is SGHKS and CDR2 is YYEKEE (reference sequence). CDR3: CASTFPYPLAVINEQFF. The CDR3 nucleotides are TGTGCCAGCACCTTTCCTTACCCACTAGCGGTAATTAATGAGCAGTTCTTC.

The genes are TRBV5-1 and TRBJ1-6; D is undetermined. The CDR3 length is 13 residues. V shed 0 bases and J shed 9 bases, with 7 bases lying between them. Germline V gives CDR1 SGHRS, CDR2 YFSETQ. The chain's CDR3 is CASSLVASSPLHF. The DNA of the CDR3 is TGCGCCAGCAGCTTGGTGGCGTCTTCACCCCTCCACTTT. Based on the CDR3 plus reference TRBV5-1 and TRBJ1-6, the full variable domain is KAGVTQTPRYLIKTRGQQVTLSCSPISGHRSVSWYQQTPGQGLQFLFEYFSETQRNKGNFPGRFSGRQFSNSRSEMNVSTLELGDSALYLCASSLVASSPLHFGNGTRLTVT.

For this clonotype: It is likely a read error, because the conserved phenylalanine at the end of the CDR3 is missing. V usage is TRBV12-3 or TRBV12-4 and J usage is TRBJ1-3, with D unclear. This CDR3 has 15 amino acids. Between the trimmed V and J ends, which lost 6 bases and 0 bases, there was a span of 12 bases. The CDR3 loop is CASSRDRDSGNTIYL. The CDR3 DNA reads as TGTGCCAGCAGCCGAGACCGAGACTCTGGAAACACCATATATTTA.

This clonotype was counted between two and nine times. The V gene is TRBV11-2, the J gene TRBJ2-5; D tentatively reads TRBD1 or TRBD2 (5 bases each). Looked up from germline, CDR1 is SGHAT and CDR2 is FQNNGV. Trimming left V 2 bases short and J 4 bases short, with 17 bases between. This CDR3 region has 16 residues. CDR3: CASSLIGTGFGETQYF. As DNA, the CDR3 is TGTGCCAGCAGCTTAATCGGGACGGGGTTTGGAGAGACCCAGTACTTC.

Here the CDR3 reads CARRWDGYYGYTF. The CDR3 DNA reads as TGTGCCAGGCGTTGGGACGGATACTATGGCTACACCTTC. The chain links TRBV2 to TRBJ1-2, with D possibly matching TRBD1 (5 bases). Germline V lookup: CDR1 SNHLY, CDR2 FYNNEI. The V end was cut by 9 bases, the J end by 3 bases, with 14 bases between. This CDR3 spans 13 amino acids. Looking up the rest from reference TRBV2 and TRBJ1-2 gives the full variable domain: EPEVTQTPSHQVTQMGQEVILRCVPISNHLYFYWYRQILGQKVEFLVSFYNNEISEKSEIFDDQFSVERPDGSNFTLKIRSTKLEDSAMYFCARRWDGYYGYTFGSGTRLTVV.

This clonotype was seen only a few times. The rearrangement joins TRBV11-2 to TRBJ2-3; 13 nucleotides match TRBD2. Germline V CDR1 and CDR2: SGHAT, FQNNGV. The CDR3 covers 16 residues. J was trimmed by 6 bases and V by 2 bases; bases with no gene match: 5. The CDR3 protein is CASSLLVTSGRDTQYF. In DNA, the CDR3 is TGTGCCAGCAGCTTACTAGTGACTAGCGGGAGGGATACGCAGTATTTT. The whole variable domain, filled in from reference TRBV11-2 and TRBJ2-3, reads EAGVAQSPRYKIIEKRQSVAFWCNPISGHATLYWYQQILGQGPKLLIQFQNNGVVDDSQLPKDRFSAERLKGVDSTLKIQPAKLEDSAVYLCASSLLVTSGRDTQYFGPGTRLTVL.

In its sample, this clonotype was seen many times. For the CDR3, the DNA is TGCGCCAGCAGCTTGGAGCCGGGACAGCTTTACGAGCAGTACTTC. Amino acids: CASSLEPGQLYEQYF. The chain links TRBV5-1 to TRBJ2-7; 7 bases match TRBD1. CDR3 length equals 15 residues. CDR1 and CDR2 (germline): SGHRS, YFSETQ. Trimming removed 0 bases from V and 4 bases from J; junction bases left unmatched: 7.

The gene calls are TRBV29-1 and TRBJ2-6; D might be TRBD1 (5 bases). From germline, CDR1 is SQVTM and CDR2 ANQGSEA. The CDR3 loop spans 14 amino acids. V lost 6 bases, J lost 2 bases, and 11 bases lay in between. The CDR3 reads CSVHRLPGANVLTF. In DNA, the CDR3 is TGCAGCGTGCACAGGCTCCCTGGGGCCAACGTCCTGACTTTC.

This clonotype occurred a few times. Here the CDR3 reads CATSSYAKGSDGYTF. The CDR3 DNA follows: TGTGCCACCAGCTCCTACGCGAAGGGTTCGGATGGCTACACCTTC. The V call is TRBV15, the J call TRBJ1-2; no definite D call. Germline V CDR1 and CDR2: LNHNV, YYDKDF (reference sequence). V gave up 5 bases and J gave up 6 bases, with 19 bases separating them. This CDR3 comprises 15 residues.

This clonotype was recorded at least ten times. This chain links TRBV2 with TRBJ2-1, with 10 bases fitting TRBD2. Trimming took 8 bases from V and 8 from J; bases not matched to a gene: 12. The CDR3 loop spans 15 amino acids. Per the germline V gene, CDR1 is SNHLY and CDR2 is FYNNEI. The DNA for the CDR3 is TGTGCCAGCCGGCCTTGGCTAGCGGGAGCCCATGAGCAGTTCTTC. It yields the protein CASRPWLAGAHEQFF.

The chain combines TRBV12-3 or TRBV12-4 with TRBJ1-2; 8 nucleotides line up with TRBD1. The CDR3 runs to 14 residues. Trimming cost V 7 bases and J 7 bases; bases outside gene matches: 11. The CDR3 reads CASTRGRQGSGYTF. CDR3 DNA sequence: TGTGCCAGCACCCGAGGGCGACAGGGGTCTGGCTACACCTTC.

The chain has TRBV27 and TRBJ2-7; the D gene is possibly TRBD2 (6 bases). The CDR3 runs 15 residues. Germline values: CDR1 MNHEY, CDR2 SMNVEV (reference sequence). V was cut by 6 bases and J by 7 bases, with 22 bases left in between. This chain's CDR3 is CASSLSGDSLGEQYF. CDR3 DNA sequence: TGTGCCAGCAGCCTCTCGGGGGACTCTCTAGGAGAGCAGTACTTC.

V is TRBV28 and J is TRBJ2-1; D unclear. V gave up 5 bases and J gave up 6 bases, with 8 bases separating them. CDR1 is MDHEN and CDR2 is SYDVKM in the germline V gene. There are 12 residues in the CDR3. CDR3 nucleotides: TGTGCCAGCAGTGCCCCACGCAATGAGCAGTTCTTC. Encoded protein: CASSAPRNEQFF.

This clonotype was counted between two and nine times. The genes are TRBV2 and TRBJ2-1, with 7 bases fitting TRBD1. CDR1 and CDR2 from the germline V gene are SNHLY and FYNNEI. The junction had 5 bases not matched to a gene; V was cut back by 6 bases and J by 3 bases. CDR3 length: 14 residues. CDR3 in DNA: TGTGCCAGCAGGTGGGACAGACACTACAATGAGCAGTTCTTC. Translation: CASRWDRHYNEQFF.

This clonotype was seen only a few times. This rearrangement joins TRBV10-3 to TRBJ1-5; D is ambiguous. Germline V gene lookup returns CDR1 ENHRY and CDR2 SYGVKD. CDR3 length equals 16 residues. The ends were cut back, 2 bases at V and 3 bases at J, with 14 bases in the middle. This CDR3 reads CAISENSPRLNQPQHF. The CDR3 DNA sequence: TGTGCCATCAGTGAGAACAGCCCACGACTCAATCAGCCCCAGCATTTT.

The chain employs TRBV12-3 or TRBV12-4 and TRBJ1-2; D might be TRBD1 (5 bases). The CDR3 covers 17 residues. The V and J ends lost 2 bases and 7 bases respectively, with 23 bases between them. The CDR3: CASSLPSGTPARGGYTF. DNA of the CDR3: TGTGCCAGCAGTTTACCCTCCGGGACCCCGGCTAGGGGTGGCTACACCTTC.

This clonotype was seen many times. This rearrangement joins TRBV20-1 to TRBJ1-2; D uncertain. Trimming stripped 5 bases from V and 4 bases from J, with 8 bases between. CDR3 length equals 11 residues. Per the germline V gene, CDR1 is DFQATT and CDR2 is SNEGSKA (reference sequence). Here the CDR3 reads CSAAGLYGYTF. CDR3 sequence (DNA): TGCAGTGCTGCGGGTCTCTATGGCTACACCTTC.

The rearrangement uses TRBV6-2 or TRBV6-3 and TRBJ2-1; no clear D gene. The CDR3 length is 15 residues. V shed 8 bases and J shed 2 bases, with 16 bases lying between them. Germline values: CDR1 MNHEY, CDR2 SVGEGT. The CDR3 DNA sequence: TGTGCCAGCTCCCAAATCCCCTGGGCCTACAATGAGCAGTTCTTC. It codes for CASSQIPWAYNEQFF.

This chain joins TRBV6-2 or TRBV6-3 and TRBJ1-1; tentative D call: TRBD1 (5 bases). Germline V gives CDR1 MNHEY, CDR2 SVGEGT. This CDR3 is 13 amino acids long. Trimming shortened V by 6 bases and J by 4 bases, and 12 bases separated the two germline ends. CDR3 DNA: TGTGCCAGCAGCACCGGGGGGGTCACTGAAGCTTTCTTT. It is translated as CASSTGGVTEAFF.

This clonotype has more than one count but fewer than ten. The gene calls are TRBV10-2 and TRBJ1-3, with D maybe TRBD1 (5 bases). The germline V gene has CDR1 WSHSY and CDR2 SAAADI. This CDR3 region has 15 residues. V was pared by 2 bases and J by 1 base, with 9 bases between. DNA for the CDR3: TGCGCCAGCAGTGAGCCGGACATGTCTGGAAACACCATATATTTT. Protein product: CASSEPDMSGNTIYF.

This clonotype has a handful of counts. The chain combines TRBV6-1 with TRBJ2-2; 7 nucleotides align to TRBD2. The CDR3 extends over 14 amino acids. The trim removed 7 bases at V and 0 bases at J, leaving 2 bases unmatched. In germline, CDR1 is MNHNS, CDR2 SASEGT. Here the CDR3 reads CASKAGANTGELFF. CDR3 coding DNA: TGTGCCAGCAAGGCGGGGGCGAACACCGGGGAGCTGTTTTTT.

The chain carries TRBV7-2 and TRBJ2-1; TRBD2 matches at 12 bases. J gave up 8 bases and V 0 bases, and 2 bases lay outside the gene matches. Germline values: CDR1 SGHTA, CDR2 FQGNSA. CDR3 length: 15 residues. The CDR3, as DNA: TGTGCCAGCAGCTTAGCGCCTAGCGGGAGGGATGAGCAGTTCTTC. As protein: CASSLAPSGRDEQFF.

The genes are TRBV12-3 or TRBV12-4 and TRBJ2-1; D gene uncertain. The CDR3 spans 17 residues. Trimming removed 3 bases at V and 3 bases at J, with 18 bases between. CDR3 in amino acids: CASSFKTAGPIYNEQFF. As DNA, the CDR3 is TGTGCCAGCAGTTTTAAAACGGCCGGGCCGATCTACAATGAGCAGTTCTTC.

The V gene is TRBV5-1, the J gene TRBJ1-1; TRBD1 is a possible D gene (6 bases). The germline V gene encodes CDR1 SGHRS and CDR2 YFSETQ. V lost 1 base and J lost 3, with 22 bases in between. The CDR3 covers 18 residues. The CDR3, as DNA: TGCGCCAGCAGCTTGAGGTCGTTACCCCACAGGGAGGACACTGAAGCTTTCTTT. This codes for CASSLRSLPHREDTEAFF.

The V gene is TRBV21-1, the J gene TRBJ2-7; the tabulated D call, TRBD1, remains unverified against the DNA. TRBV21-1 is reported as a pseudogene. The CDR3 loop spans 13 amino acids. Here the CDR3 reads CAREWTGGHEQYF. In nucleotides, the CDR3 is TGTGCCAGAGAGTGGACAGGGGGCCACGAGCAGTACTTC.